This T cell receptor (beta chain) was retrieved from a study of shared T cell receptors in the human thymus. TCRdb keeps only in-frame clones here, not all; method: immunoSEQ multiplex PCR. This table has 450,000 to 650,000 clones, around three quarters appearing once. The germline CDR1 and CDR2 sequences are MGHDK and SYGVNS. Trimming removed 4 bases from V and 6 bases from J, with 10 bases in between. The CDR3 runs 13 residues. These data are also associated with another study on human thymus T cells.

The J gene is TRBJ2-1, the V gene TRBV25-1; possibly TRBD2 for D (5 bases). What was sequenced was thymocytes. This receptor was obtained from a boy younger than two with a congenital heart defect. CDR3 sequence: CASSGLAPNEQFF. The CDR3 coding sequence is TGTGCCAGCAGTGGCCTAGCCCCCAATGAGCAGTTCTTC.